A selection of T cell receptor beta chains follows, all from one sample in a study of cytomegalovirus exposure and HLA in healthy donors. Assay: immunoSEQ multiplex PCR; the TCRdb copy retains only in-frame clones and omits some. The sample holds around 350,000 clones, about nine tenths seen once. The sequenced sample was PBMCs. These receptors originate from a woman between 18 and 30 years old in good health and CMV-seronegative. CDR3s include the opening cysteine and the closing phenylalanine or tryptophan. D genes are given only for firm matches. Expanded clones are given a class, and other clones once, few, many or no size at all.

V gene	CDR3 length	J gene	clone size	D gene	CDR3 DNA	CDR3 protein
TRBV13	13	TRBJ2-1	few	-	TGTGCCAGCAGCTCTGACTATCTCCGTGAGCAGTTCTTC	CASSSDYLREQFF
TRBV5-1	16	TRBJ2-3	-	TRBD2	TGCGCCAGCAGCTTGCTCCTAGCGGGGCCCACAGATACGCAGTATTTT	CASSLLLAGPTDTQYF
TRBV28	16	TRBJ1-5	-	TRBD1	TGTGCCAGCAGTTTTAGGAGGACAGGGTCGGGGCAGCCCCAGCATTTT	CASSFRRTGSGQPQHF
TRBV2	14	TRBJ2-2	-	-	TGTGCCAGCAGTGAAGGGACTAAGGGCGGGGAGCTGTTTTTT	CASSEGTKGGELFF
TRBV5-4	14	TRBJ2-7	-	-	TGTGCCAGCAGCCGCGGCGATAGCTCCTACGAGCAGTACTTC	CASSRGDSSYEQYF
TRBV27	17	TRBJ2-2	-	TRBD1	TGTGCCAGCAGTTGGTTTAGTAACAGGGGTATAACCGGGGAGCTGTTTTTT	CASSWFSNRGITGELFF
TRBV27	18	TRBJ2-3	-	TRBD2	TGTGCCAGCCGCTTGGGAGGGGGGAGGCGGGAGGAAAGAGATACGCAGTATTTT	CASRLGGGRREERDTQYF
TRBV5-6	14	TRBJ2-5	-	-	TGTGCCAGCAGCCAGGGCCCAGGGCAAGAGACCCAGTACTTC	CASSQGPGQETQYF
TRBV30	13	TRBJ1-3	-	-	TGTGCCTGGTCTCCGGGGGTGGGAAACACCATATATTTT	CAWSPGVGNTIYF
TRBV2	17	TRBJ2-6	-	-	TGTGCCAGCAGTGAAGTCGGGGGGCTATCCGGGGCCAACGTCCTGACTTTC	CASSEVGGLSGANVLTF
TRBV7-9	12	TRBJ1-1	-	-	TGTGCCAGCAGCCTCGGGACTCCTGAAGCTTTCTTT	CASSLGTPEAFF
TRBV6-5	15	TRBJ1-1	-	TRBD1	TGTGCCAGCAGTTCCCGGACAGGCGGGTACACTGAAGCTTTCTTT	CASSSRTGGYTEAFF
TRBV5-1	15	TRBJ2-2	-	-	TGCGCCAGCAGCTTGGAGTGGGGGCACACCGGGGAGCTGTTTTTT	CASSLEWGHTGELFF
TRBV19	13	TRBJ1-1	-	-	TGTGCCAGTACCCGGACACAAGGGACTGAAGCTTTCTTT	CASTRTQGTEAFF
TRBV29-1	15	TRBJ1-4	-	-	TGCAGCGTTGAAGTAAGGGCAAATAGGGGTGAAAAACTGTTTTTT	CSVEVRANRGEKLFF
TRBV18	14	TRBJ2-1	-	TRBD2	TGTGCCAGCTCAGCGGGGGGCGCCATCTATGAGCAGTTCTTC	CASSAGGAIYEQFF
TRBV9	15	TRBJ1-2	-	-	TGTGCCAGCAGCGCTGGGGGGGAATTTAACTATGGCTACACCTTC	CASSAGGEFNYGYTF
TRBV6-5	15	TRBJ2-7	-	-	TGTGCCAGCAGTTTAAACAGGCATCCTACCTACGAGCAGTACTTC	CASSLNRHPTYEQYF
TRBV9	14	TRBJ2-7	-	-	TGTGCCAGCAGCGTATCTCCGGGGTCGGACGAGCAGTACTTC	CASSVSPGSDEQYF
TRBV30	14	TRBJ1-1	-	-	TGTGCCTGCTCCTCTAACAGGGATTTCACTGAAGCTTTCTTT	CACSSNRDFTEAFF
TRBV5-6	17	TRBJ2-2	-	TRBD2	TGTGCCAGCAGCTTAGTTGGCGGGGGGCTCGGTTCCGGGGAGCTGTTTTTT	CASSLVGGGLGSGELFF
TRBV11-1	17	TRBJ2-1	-	TRBD1	TGTGCCAGCAGCTCCCCGACAGGGTCCAACCACCCTAATGAGCAGTTCTTC	CASSSPTGSNHPNEQFF
TRBV28	15	TRBJ2-7	-	-	TGTGCCAGCAGTCGGAGTAGGGGAGGCTCCTACGAGCAGTACTTC	CASSRSRGGSYEQYF
TRBV18	16	TRBJ1-1	-	TRBD1	TGTGCCAGCTCGGGCCGGACAGGGACCATGAACACTGAAGCTTTCTTT	CASSGRTGTMNTEAFF
TRBV19	14	TRBJ2-7	-	-	TGTGCCAGTAGTATCATTCCAGGGTCCTACGAGCAGTACTTC	CASSIIPGSYEQYF
TRBV28	14	TRBJ1-2	-	-	TGTGCCAGCAGTCCCTGGGACAAGGCCTATGGCTACACCTTC	CASSPWDKAYGYTF
TRBV29-1	16	TRBJ2-1	-	TRBD2	TGCAGCGTTGAAGATGTCAGGACTAGCAGCGACAATGAGCAGTTCTTC	CSVEDVRTSSDNEQFF
TRBV5-4	14	TRBJ2-5	-	TRBD2	TGTGCCAGCACCATCGGACTAGCGGAAGAGACCCAGTACTTC	CASTIGLAEETQYF
TRBV28	16	TRBJ1-5	-	-	TGTGCCAGCAGTTTAATTGCCCAGGTTAGCAATCAGCCCCAGCATTTT	CASSLIAQVSNQPQHF
TRBV6-5	15	TRBJ2-7	-	TRBD1	TGTGCCAGCAGGAATTCCGGGACAGTGCCCTACGAGCAGTACTTC	CASRNSGTVPYEQYF
TRBV28	15	TRBJ1-2	-	-	TGTGCCAGCAGGCAACTCCGGGACAACCTCTATGGCTACACCTTC	CASRQLRDNLYGYTF
TRBV28	10	TRBJ2-5	-	-	TGTGCCAGCAGTTCGGAGTCCCAGTACTTC	CASSSESQYF
TRBV29-1	13	TRBJ2-7	-	TRBD1	TGCAGCGTACTCCCAGGGGGCTCCTACGAGCAGTACTTC	CSVLPGGSYEQYF
TRBV19	16	TRBJ1-5	once	-	TGTGCCAGTAGTATCGGTTCCTCAGGGGGCAATCAGCCCCAGCATTTT	CASSIGSSGGNQPQHF
TRBV6-1	16	TRBJ1-4	once	TRBD1	TGTGCCAGCAGTGAAGTCCCGACAGGGGGACGGGAAAAACTGTTTTTT	CASSEVPTGGREKLFF
TRBV6-1	14	TRBJ1-5	-	-	TGTGCCAGCAGTGAAGCGCAGATTAATCAGCCCCAGCATTTT	CASSEAQINQPQHF
TRBV6-1	17	TRBJ1-5	-	-	TGTGCCAGCAGTGCAGGTTCGGCCCCGTATAGCAATCAGCCCCAGCATTTT	CASSAGSAPYSNQPQHF
TRBV4-2	14	TRBJ2-1	-	TRBD2	TGTGCCAGCAGCCAACCTAGCGGGCAGAATGAGCAGTTCTTC	CASSQPSGQNEQFF
TRBV28	14	TRBJ2-7	-	TRBD2	TGTGCCAGCAGTCAGGAGCGGGAGCTGGCCGAGCAGTACTTC	CASSQERELAEQYF
TRBV7-9	17	TRBJ2-1	-	TRBD2	TGTGCCAGCAGCTTCAGCCCCGGGACTAGCGGGAGTAATGAGCAGTTCTTC	CASSFSPGTSGSNEQFF
TRBV6-5	12	TRBJ1-2	-	TRBD1	TGTGCCAGCAGTTACGGGACAGGGGTGAACACCTTC	CASSYGTGVNTF
TRBV20-1	11	TRBJ1-5	-	-	TGCAGTGCTTCGGAGACGTTGACCCAGCATTTT	CSASETLTQHF
TRBV7-7	15	TRBJ2-1	once	-	TGTGCCAGCAGCCGGGGAGGAGGCAGTTACAATGAGCAGTTCTTC	CASSRGGGSYNEQFF
TRBV21-1	15	TRBJ2-6	-	-	TGTGCCAGCAGCAAGCCCCGGACAGGGCGAAACGTCCTGACTTTC	CASSKPRTGRNVLTF
TRBV5-6	18	TRBJ2-7	once	TRBD2	TGTGCCAGCAGCATAGGGACTAGCGGGAGTTCGATGGCCTACGAGCAGTACTTC	CASSIGTSGSSMAYEQYF
TRBV5-5	14	TRBJ1-1	-	-	TGTGCCAGCAGCGTAAACAGGGACCCCACTGAAGCTTTCTTT	CASSVNRDPTEAFF
TRBV5-1	13	TRBJ1-2	-	-	TGCGCCAGCAGCTTCGGGGGGGACTATGGCTACACCTTC	CASSFGGDYGYTF
TRBV10-3	14	TRBJ2-3	-	-	TGTGCCATCACCCGGGGGGACAAACCAGATACGCAGTATTTT	CAITRGDKPDTQYF
TRBV16	18	TRBJ2-1	-	TRBD2	TGTGCCAGCAGCCAATACCCCCCGACTAGCGGGAGTTTGGATGAGCAGTTCTTC	CASSQYPPTSGSLDEQFF
TRBV6-6	16	TRBJ2-2	-	TRBD1	TGTGCCAGCAGTTCCAAGGACAGGGGAGCCACCGGGGAGCTGTTTTTT	CASSSKDRGATGELFF
TRBV12-1	16	TRBJ2-5	-	-	TGTGCCAGCAGCTCCGGGGGCGGGGGGGCCCCAGAGACCCAGTACTTC	CASSSGGGGAPETQYF
TRBV7-3	18	TRBJ1-5	once	TRBD1	TGTGCCAGCAGCCAGAGGGACAGGGGATCACTTAGCAATCAGCCCCAGCATTTT	CASSQRDRGSLSNQPQHF
TRBV7-8	13	TRBJ1-1	-	-	TGTGCCAGCAGCTACTACAGGGACACTGAAGCTTTCTTT	CASSYYRDTEAFF
TRBV9	12	TRBJ1-1	few	-	TGTGCCAGCAGCAACATGAACACTGAAGCTTTCTTT	CASSNMNTEAFF